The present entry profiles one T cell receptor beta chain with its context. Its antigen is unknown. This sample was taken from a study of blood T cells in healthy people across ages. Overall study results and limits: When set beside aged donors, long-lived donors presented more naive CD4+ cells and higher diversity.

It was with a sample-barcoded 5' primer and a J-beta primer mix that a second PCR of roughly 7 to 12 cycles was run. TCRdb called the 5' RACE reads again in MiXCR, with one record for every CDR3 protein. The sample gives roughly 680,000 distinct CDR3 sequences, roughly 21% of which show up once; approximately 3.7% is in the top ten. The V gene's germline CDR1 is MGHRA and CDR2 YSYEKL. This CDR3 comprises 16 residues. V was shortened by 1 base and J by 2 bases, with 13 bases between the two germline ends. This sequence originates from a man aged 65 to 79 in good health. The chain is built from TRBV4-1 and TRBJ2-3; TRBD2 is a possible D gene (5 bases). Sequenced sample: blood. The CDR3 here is CASSQGEGSYTDTQYF. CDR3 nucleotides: TGCGCCAGCAGCCAAGGAGAGGGCAGCTACACAGATACGCAGTATTTT.